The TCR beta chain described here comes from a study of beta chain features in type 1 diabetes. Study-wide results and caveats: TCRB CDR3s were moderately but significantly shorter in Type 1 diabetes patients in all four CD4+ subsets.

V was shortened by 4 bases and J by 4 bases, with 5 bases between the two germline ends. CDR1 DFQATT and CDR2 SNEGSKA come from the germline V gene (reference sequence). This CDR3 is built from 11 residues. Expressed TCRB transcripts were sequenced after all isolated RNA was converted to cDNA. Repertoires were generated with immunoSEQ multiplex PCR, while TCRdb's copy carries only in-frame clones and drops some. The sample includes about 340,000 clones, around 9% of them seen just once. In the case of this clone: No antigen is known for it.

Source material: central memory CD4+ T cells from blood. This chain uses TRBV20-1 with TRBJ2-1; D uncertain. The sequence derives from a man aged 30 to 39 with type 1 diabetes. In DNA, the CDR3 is TGCAGTGCTAACTGGTACAATGAGCAGTTCTTC. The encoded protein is CSANWYNEQFF.